This T cell receptor (beta chain) was observed in a study of human T cells and chemical hapten exposure. The table lists this clonotype with a few counts. Time point: pre-sensitization, week 0. The treatment denotes: therapeutic diphenylcyclopropenone sensitization with weekly scalp DPC. TCRdb ran MiXCR on the RACE reads and lists one entry per CDR3 protein. Of some 36,000 distinct CDR3 sequences in the sample, roughly 7.2% were seen once. Trimming cost V 4 bases and J 8 bases, with 12 bases left between them. The CDR3 has 13 amino acids. Germline V lookup: CDR1 SGHRS, CDR2 YFSETQ. Material: whole blood, obtained in connection with sensitization to the hapten diphenylcyclopropenone (DPC). This receptor was obtained from a woman in her forties or fifties with alopecia areata. Some clones in this sample may be carry-over from other donors' samples. The chain links TRBV5-1 to TRBJ1-4; D is unresolved. The CDR3 DNA sequence: TGCGCCAGCAGCCCCGGAGGAGGAGAAAAACTGTTTTTT. It codes for CASSPGGGEKLFF.